The 24 T cell receptor beta chains presented below share a single source sample, sequenced in a study of beta chain features in type 1 diabetes. Their target antigens are unknown. TCRB transcripts that were expressed got sequenced, as all of the isolated RNA had been reverse transcribed. The repertoire was sequenced with immunoSEQ multiplex PCR; TCRdb's copy has only in-frame clones and lacks some. This table holds 600,000 to 700,000 clones, around 15% found once. Overall study results and limits: A moderate, significant TCRB CDR3 shortening appeared in type 1 diabetes across four CD4+ subsets.

The sample taken for sequencing was naive CD4+ T cells from blood. The receptors come from a man younger than 35 with type 1 diabetes.

This sequence joins TRBV29-1 and TRBJ2-2, with a possible D match to TRBD1 (5 bases). This CDR3 spans 14 amino acids. V lost 0 bases and J lost 6, with 11 bases in between. Germline lookup yields CDR1 SQVTM and CDR2 ANQGSEA. The CDR3 DNA follows: TGCAGCGTTGAAGACCCCAGGGTACCCGGGGAGCTGTTTTTT. Amino acid sequence: CSVEDPRVPGELFF.

V gene TRBV30 combines with J gene TRBJ2-6, with 7 positions matching TRBD1. CDR3 length: 17 amino acids. Germline CDR1 and CDR2: GTSNPN and SVGIG (reference sequence). V gave up 2 bases and J gave up 2 bases; unmatched junction bases: 9. As DNA, the CDR3 is TGTGCCTGGAGTCCCTCCCGGACAGGAACTGGGGCCAACGTCCTGACTTTC. Amino acids: CAWSPSRTGTGANVLTF. Full variable domain (outside the CDR3, taken from reference TRBV30 and TRBJ2-6): SQTIHQWPATLVQPVGSPLSLECTVEGTSNPNLYWYRQAAGRGLQLLFYSVGIGQISSEVPQNLSASRPQDRQFILSSKKLLLSDSGFYLCAWSPSRTGTGANVLTFGAGSRLTVL.

This clone was seen a few times. The gene calls are TRBV7-9 and TRBJ2-4; possible D gene TRBD1, 5 bases. The V end was cut by 1 base, the J end by 1 base, with 11 bases between. Germline V CDR1 and CDR2: SEHNR, FQNEAQ (reference sequence). This CDR3 contains 16 residues. The CDR3 loop reads CASSLDGAGAKNIQYF. CDR3 in DNA: TGTGCCAGCAGCTTAGATGGGGCAGGGGCCAAAAACATTCAGTACTTC. Based on the CDR3 plus reference TRBV7-9 and TRBJ2-4, the full variable domain is DTGVSQNPRHKITKRGQNVTFRCDPISEHNRLYWYRQTLGQGPEFLTYFQNEAQLEKSRLLSDRFSAERPKGSFSTLEIQRTEQGDSAMYLCASSLDGAGAKNIQYFGAGTRLSVL.

This clone was seen only a few times. Other DNA sequences in the sample encode the same CDR3. Here the CDR3 DNA reads TGTGCCAGCAGCCAGGTCCCCTACGAGCAGTACTTC. Amino acid sequence: CASSQVPYEQYF. The chain uses TRBV14 and TRBJ2-7, with D unresolved. The CDR3 is made up of 12 amino acids. Trimming took 3 bases from V and 2 from J, leaving 5 bases between them. Germline V CDR1 and CDR2: SGHDN, FVKESK. The full variable domain, its missing parts supplied by reference TRBV14 and TRBJ2-7, is EAGVTQFPSHSVIEKGQTVTLRCDPISGHDNLYWYRRVMGKEIKFLLHFVKESKQDESGMPNNRFLAERTGGTYSTLKVQPAELEDSGVYFCASSQVPYEQYFGPGTRLTVT.

The chain couples TRBV5-6 to TRBJ1-2, with D perhaps matching TRBD1 (6 bases). Germline V gives CDR1 SGHDT, CDR2 YYEEEE. The CDR3 covers 15 residues. V lost 0 bases to trimming and J lost 2 bases, with 11 bases between them. CDR3 region: CASSLDRGANYGYTF. The CDR3, as DNA: TGTGCCAGCAGCTTGGATCGGGGGGCGAACTATGGCTACACCTTC. The whole variable domain, filled in from reference TRBV5-6 and TRBJ1-2, reads DAGVTQSPTHLIKTRGQQVTLRCSPKSGHDTVSWYQQALGQGPQFIFQYYEEEERQRGNFPDRFSGHQFPNYSSELNVNALLLGDSALYLCASSLDRGANYGYTFGSGTRLTVV.

This clone was seen a few times. The chain is built from TRBV5-1 and TRBJ1-1; D is possibly TRBD1 (6 bases). Between the trimmed V and J ends, which lost 4 bases and 5 bases, there was a span of 15 bases. The germline V gene encodes CDR1 SGHRS and CDR2 YFSETQ. The CDR3 extends over 14 amino acids. The CDR3 spells CASSPLLQGTEAFF. In nucleotides, the CDR3 is TGCGCCAGCAGCCCGCTTTTGCAGGGGACTGAAGCTTTCTTT.

J is TRBJ2-3 and V is TRBV6-5; D gene unclear. Per the germline V gene, CDR1 is MNHEY and CDR2 is SVGAGI. The CDR3 is 14 residues long. The V gene lost 8 bases and the J gene lost 2 bases, with 14 bases spanning the gap. CDR3 coding DNA: TGTGCCAGCCAACGCGAGAGAGACACAGATACGCAGTATTTT. It encodes CASQRERDTDTQYF.

This clone was detected a few times. The rearrangement links TRBV7-2 to TRBJ1-2; D gene uncertain. This CDR3 is built from 14 residues. Between the trimmed V and J ends, which lost 1 base and 3 bases, there was a span of 9 bases. Germline assignment: CDR1 SGHTA and CDR2 FQGNSA. CDR3 region: CASSLVFRDYGYTF. The DNA for the CDR3 is TGTGCCAGCAGCTTAGTATTTAGGGACTATGGCTACACCTTC.

This clone has just a few counts. The junction does not match germline at one end; this may be a read error. This CDR3 is also generated by other DNA sequences in the sample. This chain uses TRBV7-7 with TRBJ2-5, with no clear D. Germline CDR1 SSHAT, CDR2 FNYEAQ (reference sequence). This CDR3 contains 11 residues. CDR3 bases: TGTGCTAGCAGCTCAGGAGAGACCCAGTACTTC. Translating gives CASSSGETQYF.

The chain joins TRBV11-2 to TRBJ1-3; D is unclear. V lost 5 bases and J 0 bases, leaving 14 bases between the germline ends. Germline loops: CDR1 SGHAT, CDR2 FQNNGV. The CDR3 length is 16 residues. The CDR3 DNA is TGTGCCAGCAGCCTCCAGAGGACTGACTCTGGAAACACCATATATTTT. It codes for CASSLQRTDSGNTIYF.

The chain is built from TRBV19 and TRBJ1-5; possibly TRBD1 for D (5 bases). CDR1 and CDR2 from the germline V gene are LNHDA and SQIVND (reference sequence). This CDR3 has 17 amino acids. The ends were cut back, 3 bases at V and 5 bases at J, with 20 bases in the middle. CDR3 loop: CASSMSQGVRWDQPQHF. CDR3 coding DNA: TGTGCCAGTAGTATGTCCCAGGGCGTTCGGTGGGATCAGCCCCAGCATTTT.

As for this clone: The sample has other DNA sequences that encode this CDR3 too. The gene calls are TRBV18 and TRBJ1-1; D ambiguous. The CDR3 length is 14 residues. Germline V gene lookup returns CDR1 KGHSH and CDR2 LQKENI. Trimming removed 6 bases at V and 0 bases at J, with 11 bases between. As DNA, the CDR3 is TGTGCCAGCTCCCCGGGAGGAATGAACACTGAAGCTTTCTTT. It encodes CASSPGGMNTEAFF.

This chain joins TRBV4-1 and TRBJ1-1; 7 positions agree with TRBD1. The CDR3 totals 15 residues. After removal of 2 bases from V and 1 base from J, the junction contained 4 bases not matched to a gene. CDR1 is MGHRA, CDR2 YSYEKL, per germline. In DNA form, the CDR3 reads TGCGCCAGCAGCCAATTGGGACAGCCGAACACTGAAGCTTTCTTT. Translated, it gives CASSQLGQPNTEAFF.

This clone was picked up a small number of times. V usage is TRBV10-3 and J usage is TRBJ2-6; TRBD2 is a possible D gene (6 bases). This CDR3 has 14 amino acids. The germline gives CDR1 ENHRY, CDR2 SYGVKD. The ends were cut back, 4 bases at V and 2 bases at J, with 6 bases in the middle. CDR3 coding DNA: TGTGCCATCAGTGGGGGGGCTGGGGCCAACGTCCTGACTTTC. This sequence encodes CAISGGAGANVLTF.

The chain has TRBV29-1 and TRBJ1-2; the match to TRBD1 covers 7 bases. The CDR3 sequence is 17 residues long. The trim removed 4 bases at V and 1 base at J, leaving 15 bases unmatched. Germline CDR1 and CDR2: SQVTM and ANQGSEA. As DNA, the CDR3 is TGCAGCGTTGGGCACACTGGGGGGACAGCGCGTAACTATGGCTACACCTTC. This encodes CSVGHTGGTARNYGYTF. Full variable domain (rest looked up from reference TRBV29-1 and TRBJ1-2): SAVISQKPSRDICQRGTSLTIQCQVDSQVTMMFWYRQQPGQSLTLIATANQGSEATYESGFVIDKFPISRPNLTFSTLTVSNMSPEDSSIYLCSVGHTGGTARNYGYTFGSGTRLTVV.

This rearrangement joins TRBV4-2 to TRBJ2-3; D is unresolved. This CDR3 is built from 14 residues. The V gene lost 1 base and the J gene lost 6 bases, with 11 bases spanning the gap. Germline CDR1 is LGHNA and CDR2 is YNFKEQ. The CDR3 DNA reads TGTGCCAGCAGCCAAGGGGGTAACGTGGATACGCAGTATTTT. Amino acids: CASSQGGNVDTQYF.

This clone was counted between two and nine times. The rearrangement uses TRBV7-9 and TRBJ2-3, with 7 bases matching TRBD2. Germline assignment: CDR1 SEHNR and CDR2 FQNEAQ (reference sequence). Trimming removed 2 bases from V and 2 bases from J; junction bases left unmatched: 7. The CDR3 consists of 16 residues. The CDR3 spells CASSLPGGEDTDTQYF. CDR3 DNA sequence: TGTGCCAGCAGCTTACCGGGAGGTGAGGACACAGATACGCAGTATTTT.

The rearrangement joins TRBV7-2 to TRBJ2-3; maybe TRBD2 (5 bases). The CDR3 spans 18 residues. The V end lost 4 bases, the J end lost 0 bases, and 20 bases lay between the germline ends. Germline V CDR1 and CDR2: SGHTA, FQGNSA. CDR3 sequence (DNA): TGTGCCAGCAGCTCCCCCGGGCTGCGGGTGCTAAGCACAGATACGCAGTATTTT. Amino acids: CASSSPGLRVLSTDTQYF.

The gene calls are TRBV10-3 and TRBJ2-2; 10 bases map to TRBD1. The junction had 0 bases not matched to a gene; V was cut back by 8 bases and J by 3 bases. CDR1 is ENHRY and CDR2 is SYGVKD in the germline V gene. The CDR3 is 13 residues long. This CDR3 is CAIGQGDTGELFF. CDR3 bases: TGTGCCATCGGACAGGGGGACACCGGGGAGCTGTTTTTT.

The gene calls are TRBV18 and TRBJ2-1, with D hard to call. The germline V gene encodes CDR1 KGHSH and CDR2 LQKENI. V was shortened by 2 bases and J by 5 bases, with 10 bases between the two germline ends. The CDR3 totals 14 residues. The CDR3 loop is CASSPMGRNNEQFF. The CDR3 nucleotides read TGTGCCAGCTCACCAATGGGCCGTAACAATGAGCAGTTCTTC.

This chain's CDR3 is CASSLALGTVSSYEQYF. CDR3 DNA: TGTGCCAGCAGCTTAGCACTAGGGACAGTCAGCTCCTACGAGCAGTACTTC. The chain combines TRBV7-9 with TRBJ2-7; 7 bases fit TRBD1. Germline-derived CDR1 and CDR2 are SEHNR and FQNEAQ (reference sequence). This CDR3 has 17 amino acids. J lost 0 bases, V lost 0 bases, and 8 bases had no gene match.

There are many counts of this clone. This specimen includes other DNA sequences encoding the same CDR3. The CDR3: CASSPSSGANVLTF. Written as DNA, the CDR3 is TGTGCCAGCTCACCATCCTCTGGGGCCAACGTCCTGACTTTC. The rearrangement uses TRBV18 and TRBJ2-6, with no clear D. V lost 2 bases to trimming and J lost 0 bases, with 2 bases between them. CDR1 KGHSH and CDR2 LQKENI come from the germline V gene. The CDR3 consists of 14 residues. Filled out from reference TRBV18 and TRBJ2-6, the complete variable domain reads NAGVMQNPRHLVRRRGQEARLRCSPMKGHSHVYWYRQLPEEGLKFMVYLQKENIIDESGMPKERFSAEFPKEGPSILRIQQVVRGDSAAYFCASSPSSGANVLTFGAGSRLTVL.

The chain links TRBV6-5 to TRBJ2-3, with 7 bases aligning to TRBD2. The length of the CDR3 is 15 residues. The ends lost 5 bases at V and 0 bases at J; junction bases unmatched: 5. From germline, CDR1 is MNHEY and CDR2 SVGAGI. The CDR3 spells CASSQSGASTDTQYF. The CDR3 DNA follows: TGTGCCAGCAGTCAAAGCGGGGCTAGCACAGATACGCAGTATTTT.

The rearrangement links TRBV29-1 to TRBJ1-5; D call uncertain. The CDR3 consists of 14 residues. V lost 4 bases, J lost 2 bases, and 12 bases lay in between. The germline V gene has CDR1 SQVTM and CDR2 ANQGSEA. CDR3 sequence: CSVAIGVGNQPQHF. CDR3 sequence (DNA): TGCAGCGTTGCGATAGGCGTGGGCAATCAGCCCCAGCATTTT.